The 7 T cell receptor beta chains presented below share a single source sample, sequenced in a study of blood T cell repertoires in COVID-19. Assay: immunoSEQ multiplex PCR; the TCRdb copy retains only in-frame clones and omits some. Of 80,000 or so clones in the sample, roughly 80% were seen once. The sample comprised peripheral blood. The receptors come from a woman in her seventies with acute or convalescent COVID-19.

The chain employs TRBV2 and TRBJ2-7, with 8 bases aligning to TRBD1. The ends lost 7 bases at V and 5 bases at J; junction bases unmatched: 10. In germline, CDR1 is SNHLY, CDR2 FYNNEI. The length of the CDR3 is 14 residues. The CDR3 loop is CASKERTGNNEQYF. The CDR3 DNA reads TGTGCCAGCAAAGAAAGGACAGGGAATAACGAGCAGTACTTC.

This rearrangement joins TRBV3-1 (or the pseudogene TRBV3-2) to TRBJ2-1; D is perhaps TRBD2 (5 bases). V lost 4 bases and J lost 14, with 21 bases in between. The CDR3 consists of 14 residues. In germline, CDR1 is LGHDT, CDR2 YNNKEL (reference sequence). The CDR3 here is CASSPYSTAAEEFF. The CDR3 bases are TGTGCCAGCAGCCCTTACAGTACTGCGGCGGAGGAGTTCTTC.

The rearrangement uses TRBV5-4 and TRBJ2-1, with 9 bases aligning to TRBD2. J was trimmed by 9 bases and V by 0 bases; bases with no gene match: 4. Germline assignment: CDR1 SGHNT and CDR2 YYREEE (reference sequence). CDR3 length: 14 residues. The CDR3 reads CASSLAGLASEQFF. CDR3 DNA sequence: TGTGCCAGCAGCTTGGCGGGACTAGCTAGTGAGCAGTTCTTC. Together with reference TRBV5-4 and TRBJ2-1, the CDR3 gives the full variable domain: ETGVTQSPTHLIKTRGQQVTLRCSSQSGHNTVSWYQQALGQGPQFIFQYYREEENGRGNFPPRFSGLQFPNYSSELNVNALELDDSALYLCASSLAGLASEQFFGPGTRLTVL.

The V gene is TRBV29-1, the J gene TRBJ2-5; D possibly corresponds to TRBD2 (6 bases). V was pared by 7 bases and J by 2 bases, with 14 bases between. Germline loops: CDR1 SQVTM, CDR2 ANQGSEA. The length of the CDR3 is 13 residues. The CDR3 spells CSGTLAPQETQYF. The DNA for the CDR3 is TGCAGCGGGACGCTAGCGCCGCAAGAGACCCAGTACTTC.

This clone was recorded only once. The V and J genes are TRBV5-1 and TRBJ2-3, with D perhaps matching TRBD1 (5 bases). The V end lost 4 bases, the J end lost 1 base, and 16 bases lay between the germline ends. There are 16 residues in the CDR3. CDR1 and CDR2 (germline): SGHRS, YFSETQ. The CDR3 loop reads CASSQGQNPGTDTQYF. The CDR3 nucleotides read TGCGCCAGCAGCCAGGGCCAAAACCCTGGCACAGATACGCAGTATTTT. Variable domain in full (rest from reference TRBV5-1 and TRBJ2-3): KAGVTQTPRYLIKTRGQQVTLSCSPISGHRSVSWYQQTPGQGLQFLFEYFSETQRNKGNFPGRFSGRQFSNSRSEMNVSTLELGDSALYLCASSQGQNPGTDTQYFGPGTRLTVL.

The gene calls are TRBV9 and TRBJ2-2; D is possibly TRBD2 (5 bases). The CDR3 is 15 residues long. Per the germline V gene, CDR1 is SGDLS and CDR2 is YYNGEE. Trimming removed 0 bases from V and 2 bases from J, with 8 bases in between. CDR3 sequence: CASSVEGSNTGELFF. The CDR3 DNA follows: TGTGCCAGCAGCGTAGAAGGGAGCAACACCGGGGAGCTGTTTTTT.

This CDR3 is CASKPTASGRHEQYF. In nucleotides, the CDR3 is TGTGCCAGCAAGCCAACGGCTAGCGGCCGCCACGAGCAGTACTTC. The chain employs TRBV6-5 and TRBJ2-7, with 7 nucleotides matching TRBD2. Trimming removed 7 bases from V and 5 bases from J; junction bases left unmatched: 14. From germline, CDR1 is MNHEY and CDR2 SVGAGI. CDR3 size: 15 residues.